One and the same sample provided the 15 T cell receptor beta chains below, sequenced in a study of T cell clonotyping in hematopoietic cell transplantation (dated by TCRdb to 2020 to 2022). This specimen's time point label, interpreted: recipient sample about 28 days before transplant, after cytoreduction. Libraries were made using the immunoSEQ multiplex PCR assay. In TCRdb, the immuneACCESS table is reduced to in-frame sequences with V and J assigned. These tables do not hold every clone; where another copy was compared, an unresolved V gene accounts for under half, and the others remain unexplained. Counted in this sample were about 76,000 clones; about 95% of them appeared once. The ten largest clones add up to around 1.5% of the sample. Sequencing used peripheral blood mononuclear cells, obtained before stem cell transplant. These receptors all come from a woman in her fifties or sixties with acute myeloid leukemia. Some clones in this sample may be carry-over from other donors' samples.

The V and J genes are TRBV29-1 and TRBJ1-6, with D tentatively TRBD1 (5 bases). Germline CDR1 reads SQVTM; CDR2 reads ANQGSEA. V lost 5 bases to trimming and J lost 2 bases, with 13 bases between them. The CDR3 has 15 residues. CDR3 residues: CSVSVGGAYNSPLHF. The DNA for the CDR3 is TGCAGCGTTTCTGTCGGGGGGGCCTATAATTCACCCCTCCACTTT.

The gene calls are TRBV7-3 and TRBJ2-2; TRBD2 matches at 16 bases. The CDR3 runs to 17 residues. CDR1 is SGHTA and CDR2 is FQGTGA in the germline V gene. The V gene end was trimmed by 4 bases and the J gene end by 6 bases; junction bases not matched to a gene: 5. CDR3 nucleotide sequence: TGTGCCAGCAGCTCACCGGGACTAGCGGGGGGGGCCGGGGAGCTGTTTTTT. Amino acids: CASSSPGLAGGAGELFF.

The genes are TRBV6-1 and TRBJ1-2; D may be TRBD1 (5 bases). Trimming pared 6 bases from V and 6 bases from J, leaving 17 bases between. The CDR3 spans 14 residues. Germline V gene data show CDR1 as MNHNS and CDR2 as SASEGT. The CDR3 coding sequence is TGTGCCAGCAGCTTGGGGGGGGTCGGGGATGGCTACACCTTC. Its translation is CASSLGGVGDGYTF.

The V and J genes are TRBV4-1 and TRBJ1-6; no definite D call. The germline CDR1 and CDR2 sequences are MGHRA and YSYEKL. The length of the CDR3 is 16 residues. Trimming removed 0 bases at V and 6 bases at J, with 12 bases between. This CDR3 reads CASSQESGRSNSPLHF. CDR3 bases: TGCGCCAGCAGCCAAGAGTCAGGACGGTCTAATTCACCCCTCCACTTT.

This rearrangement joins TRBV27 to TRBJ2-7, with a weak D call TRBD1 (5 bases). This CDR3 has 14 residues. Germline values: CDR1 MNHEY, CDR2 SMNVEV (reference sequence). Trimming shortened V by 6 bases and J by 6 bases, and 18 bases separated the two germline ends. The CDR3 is CASRLRGSPFEQYF. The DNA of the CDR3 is TGTGCCAGCAGGCTTAGGGGATCTCCCTTCGAGCAGTACTTC.

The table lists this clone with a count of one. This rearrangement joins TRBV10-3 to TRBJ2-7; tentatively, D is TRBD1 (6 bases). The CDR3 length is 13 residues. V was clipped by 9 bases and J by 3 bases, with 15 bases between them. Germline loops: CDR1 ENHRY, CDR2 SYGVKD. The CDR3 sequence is CAMRTESNYEQYF. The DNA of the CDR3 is TGTGCCATGCGGACAGAGTCCAACTACGAGCAGTACTTC.

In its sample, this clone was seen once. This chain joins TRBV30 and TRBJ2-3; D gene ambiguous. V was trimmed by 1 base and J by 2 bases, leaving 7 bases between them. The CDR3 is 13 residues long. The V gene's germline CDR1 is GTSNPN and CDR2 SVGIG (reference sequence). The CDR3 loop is CAWSEQSTDTQYF. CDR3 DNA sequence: TGTGCCTGGAGTGAACAGTCCACAGATACGCAGTATTTT. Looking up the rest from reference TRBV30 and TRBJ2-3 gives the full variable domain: SQTIHQWPATLVQPVGSPLSLECTVEGTSNPNLYWYRQAAGRGLQLLFYSVGIGQISSEVPQNLSASRPQDRQFILSSKKLLLSDSGFYLCAWSEQSTDTQYFGPGTRLTVL.

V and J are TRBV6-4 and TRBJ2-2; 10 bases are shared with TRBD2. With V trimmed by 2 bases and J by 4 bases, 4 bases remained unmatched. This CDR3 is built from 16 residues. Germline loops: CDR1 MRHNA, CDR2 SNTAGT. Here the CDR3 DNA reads TGTGCCAGCAGTGACAGGAGCGGGAGGGCCACCGGGGAGCTGTTTTTT. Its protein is CASSDRSGRATGELFF.

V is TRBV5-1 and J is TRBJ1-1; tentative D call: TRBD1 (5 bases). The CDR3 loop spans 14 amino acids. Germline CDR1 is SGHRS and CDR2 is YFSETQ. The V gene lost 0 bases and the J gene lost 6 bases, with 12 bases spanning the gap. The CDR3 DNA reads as TGCGCCAGCAGCTTGGTTCGGGGCAGCCCTGAAGCTTTCTTT. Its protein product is CASSLVRGSPEAFF.

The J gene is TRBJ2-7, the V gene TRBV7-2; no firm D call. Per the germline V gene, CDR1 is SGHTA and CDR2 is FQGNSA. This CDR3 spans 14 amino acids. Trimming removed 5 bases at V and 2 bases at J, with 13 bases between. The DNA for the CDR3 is TGTGCCAGCAGCCCCCAGGACGGAGCCTACGAGCAGTACTTC. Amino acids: CASSPQDGAYEQYF.

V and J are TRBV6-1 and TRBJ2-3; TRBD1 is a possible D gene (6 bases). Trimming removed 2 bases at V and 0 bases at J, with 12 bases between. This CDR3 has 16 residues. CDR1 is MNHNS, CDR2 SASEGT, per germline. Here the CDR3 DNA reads TGTGCCAGCAGTGAATTCCCGACAGGTAGCACAGATACGCAGTATTTT. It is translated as CASSEFPTGSTDTQYF.

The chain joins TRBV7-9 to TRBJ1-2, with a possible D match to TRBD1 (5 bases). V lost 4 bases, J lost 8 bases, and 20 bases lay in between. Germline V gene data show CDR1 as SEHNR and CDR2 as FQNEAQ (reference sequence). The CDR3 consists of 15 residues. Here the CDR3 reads CASSSELPGTEGYTF. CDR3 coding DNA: TGTGCCAGCAGCTCCGAACTCCCCGGGACTGAGGGCTACACCTTC.

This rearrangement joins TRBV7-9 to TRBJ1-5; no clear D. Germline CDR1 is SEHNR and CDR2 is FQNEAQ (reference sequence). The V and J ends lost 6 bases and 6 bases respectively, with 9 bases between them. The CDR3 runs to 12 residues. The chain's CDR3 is CASSSEGQPQHF. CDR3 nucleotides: TGTGCCAGCAGTTCGGAGGGTCAGCCCCAGCATTTT.

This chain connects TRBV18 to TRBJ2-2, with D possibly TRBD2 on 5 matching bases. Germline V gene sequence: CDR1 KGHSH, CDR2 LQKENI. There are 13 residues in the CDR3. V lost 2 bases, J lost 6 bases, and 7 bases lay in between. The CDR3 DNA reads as TGTGCCAGCTCACCATACGGGGCCGGGGAGCTGTTTTTT. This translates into CASSPYGAGELFF.

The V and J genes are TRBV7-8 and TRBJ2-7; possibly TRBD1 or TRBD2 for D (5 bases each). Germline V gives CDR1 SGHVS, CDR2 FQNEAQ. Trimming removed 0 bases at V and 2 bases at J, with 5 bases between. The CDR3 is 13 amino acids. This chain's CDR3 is CASSLAGAYEQYF. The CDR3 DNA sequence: TGTGCCAGCAGCTTAGCGGGGGCCTACGAGCAGTACTTC.